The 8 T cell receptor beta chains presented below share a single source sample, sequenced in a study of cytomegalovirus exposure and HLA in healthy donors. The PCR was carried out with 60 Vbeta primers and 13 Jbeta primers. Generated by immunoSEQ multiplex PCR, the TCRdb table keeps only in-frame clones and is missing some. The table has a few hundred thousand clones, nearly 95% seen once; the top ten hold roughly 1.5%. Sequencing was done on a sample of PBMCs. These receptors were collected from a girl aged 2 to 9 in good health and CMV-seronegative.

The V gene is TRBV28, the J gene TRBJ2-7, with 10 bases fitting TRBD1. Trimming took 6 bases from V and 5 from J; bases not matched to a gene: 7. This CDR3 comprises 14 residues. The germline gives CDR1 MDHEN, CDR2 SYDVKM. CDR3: CASSPGTGVNEQYF. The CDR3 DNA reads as TGTGCCAGCAGCCCCGGGACAGGGGTCAACGAGCAGTACTTC.

DNA for the CDR3: TGTGCCAGCAGCTTGTTGACACAGCAGAGCTACGAGCAGTACTTC. Translation gives CASSLLTQQSYEQYF. The chain has TRBV7-2 and TRBJ2-7; D not resolved. The germline gives CDR1 SGHTA, CDR2 FQGNSA. The germline V and J ends were trimmed by 3 bases and 3 bases, with 15 bases remaining between them. This CDR3 spans 15 amino acids.

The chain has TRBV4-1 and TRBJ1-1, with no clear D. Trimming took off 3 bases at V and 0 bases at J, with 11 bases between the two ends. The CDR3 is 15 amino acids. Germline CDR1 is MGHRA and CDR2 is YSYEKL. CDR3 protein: CASSQGIFMNTEAFF. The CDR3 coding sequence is TGCGCCAGCAGCCAGGGCATTTTCATGAACACTGAAGCTTTCTTT.

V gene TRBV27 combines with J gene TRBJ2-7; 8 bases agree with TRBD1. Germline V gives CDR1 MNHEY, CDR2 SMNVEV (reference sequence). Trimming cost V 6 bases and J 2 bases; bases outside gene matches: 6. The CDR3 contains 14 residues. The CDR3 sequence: CASRITGGPYEQYF. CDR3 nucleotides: TGTGCCAGCAGAATAACAGGGGGACCCTACGAGCAGTACTTC.

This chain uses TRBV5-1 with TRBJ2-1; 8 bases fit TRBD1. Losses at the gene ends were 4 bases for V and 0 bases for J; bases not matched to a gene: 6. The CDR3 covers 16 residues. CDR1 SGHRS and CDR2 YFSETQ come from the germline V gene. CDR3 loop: CASSLYGQGSYNEQFF. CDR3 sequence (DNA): TGCGCCAGCAGCCTATACGGACAGGGCTCCTACAATGAGCAGTTCTTC.

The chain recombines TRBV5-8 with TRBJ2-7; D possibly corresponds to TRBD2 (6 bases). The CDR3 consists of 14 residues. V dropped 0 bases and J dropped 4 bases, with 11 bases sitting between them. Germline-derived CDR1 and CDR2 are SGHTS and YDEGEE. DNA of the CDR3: TGTGCCAGCAGCTTGGCCCGGGAGATATACGAGCAGTACTTC. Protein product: CASSLAREIYEQYF.

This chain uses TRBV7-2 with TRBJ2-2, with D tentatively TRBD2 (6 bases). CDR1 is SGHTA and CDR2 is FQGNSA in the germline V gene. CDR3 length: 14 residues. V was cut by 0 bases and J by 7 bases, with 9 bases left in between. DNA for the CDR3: TGTGCCAGCAGCTTAGCCGGGCGGGGCGGGGAGCTGTTTTTT. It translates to CASSLAGRGGELFF.

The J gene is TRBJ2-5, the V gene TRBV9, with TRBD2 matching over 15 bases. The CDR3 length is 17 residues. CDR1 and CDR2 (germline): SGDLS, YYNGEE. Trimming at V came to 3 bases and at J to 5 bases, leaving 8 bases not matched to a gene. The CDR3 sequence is CASSEGLAGGTWETQYF. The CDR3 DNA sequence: TGTGCCAGCAGCGAAGGACTAGCGGGGGGGACCTGGGAGACCCAGTACTTC.